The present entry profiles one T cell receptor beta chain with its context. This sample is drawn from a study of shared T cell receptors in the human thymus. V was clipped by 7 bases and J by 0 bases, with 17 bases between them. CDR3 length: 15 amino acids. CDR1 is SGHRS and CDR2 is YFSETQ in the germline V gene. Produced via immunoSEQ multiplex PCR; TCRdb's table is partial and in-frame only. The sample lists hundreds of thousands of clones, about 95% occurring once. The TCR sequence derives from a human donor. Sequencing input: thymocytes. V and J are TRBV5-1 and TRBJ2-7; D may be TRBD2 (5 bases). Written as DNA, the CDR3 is TGCGCCAGCTCCTTCTCCTCAACTAGCTCCTACGAGCAGTACTTC. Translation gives CASSFSSTSSYEQYF.